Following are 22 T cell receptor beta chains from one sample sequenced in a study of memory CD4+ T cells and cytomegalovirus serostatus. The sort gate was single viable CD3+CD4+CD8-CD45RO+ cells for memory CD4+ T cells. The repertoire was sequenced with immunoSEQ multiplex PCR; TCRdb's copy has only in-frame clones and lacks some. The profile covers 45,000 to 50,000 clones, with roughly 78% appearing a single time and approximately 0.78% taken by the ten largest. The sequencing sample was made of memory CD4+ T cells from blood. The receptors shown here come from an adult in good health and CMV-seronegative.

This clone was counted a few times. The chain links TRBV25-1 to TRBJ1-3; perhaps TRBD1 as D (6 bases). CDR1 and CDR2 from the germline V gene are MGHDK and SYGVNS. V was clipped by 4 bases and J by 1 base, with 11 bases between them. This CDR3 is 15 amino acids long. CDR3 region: CASSGTGKSGNTIYF. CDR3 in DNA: TGTGCCAGCAGTGGAACAGGGAAGTCTGGAAACACCATATATTTT.

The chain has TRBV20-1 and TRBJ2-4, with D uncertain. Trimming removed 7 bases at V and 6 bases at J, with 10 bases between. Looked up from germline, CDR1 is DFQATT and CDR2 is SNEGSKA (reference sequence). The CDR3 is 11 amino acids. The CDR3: CSGSGLNIQYF. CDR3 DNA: TGCAGTGGATCGGGCCTAAACATTCAGTACTTC.

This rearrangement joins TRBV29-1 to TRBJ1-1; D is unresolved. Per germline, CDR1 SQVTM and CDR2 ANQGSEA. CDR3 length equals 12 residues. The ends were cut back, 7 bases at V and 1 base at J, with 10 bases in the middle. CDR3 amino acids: CSGQRGNTEAFF. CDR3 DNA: TGCAGCGGGCAACGGGGGAACACTGAAGCTTTCTTT.

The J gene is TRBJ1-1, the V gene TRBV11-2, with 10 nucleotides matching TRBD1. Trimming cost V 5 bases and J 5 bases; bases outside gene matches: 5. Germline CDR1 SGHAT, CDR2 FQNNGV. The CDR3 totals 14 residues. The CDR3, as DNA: TGTGCCAGCAGCACCCGACAGGGGGCAACTGAAGCTTTCTTT. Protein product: CASSTRQGATEAFF.

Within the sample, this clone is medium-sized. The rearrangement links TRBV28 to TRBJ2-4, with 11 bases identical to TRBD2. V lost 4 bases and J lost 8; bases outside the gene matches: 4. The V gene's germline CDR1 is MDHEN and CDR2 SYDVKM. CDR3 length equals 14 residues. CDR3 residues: CASSSSGGWDIQYF. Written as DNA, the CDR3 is TGTGCCAGCAGTTCTAGCGGGGGGTGGGACATTCAGTACTTC.

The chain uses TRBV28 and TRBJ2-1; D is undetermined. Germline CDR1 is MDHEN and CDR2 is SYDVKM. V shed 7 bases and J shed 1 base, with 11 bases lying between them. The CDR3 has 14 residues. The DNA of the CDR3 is TGTGCCAGCAAAAGAGGCGCTTCCTACAATGAGCAGTTCTTC. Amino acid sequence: CASKRGASYNEQFF.

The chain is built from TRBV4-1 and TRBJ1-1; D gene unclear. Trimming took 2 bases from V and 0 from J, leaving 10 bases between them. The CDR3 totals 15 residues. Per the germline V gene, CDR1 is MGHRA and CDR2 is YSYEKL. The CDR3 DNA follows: TGCGCCAGCAGCCAACGGGCTACCCTGAACACTGAAGCTTTCTTT. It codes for CASSQRATLNTEAFF.

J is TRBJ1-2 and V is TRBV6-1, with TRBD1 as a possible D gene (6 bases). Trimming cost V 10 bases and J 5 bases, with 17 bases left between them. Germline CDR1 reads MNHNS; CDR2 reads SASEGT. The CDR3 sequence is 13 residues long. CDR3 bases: TGTGCCATCTTCCGACCAGGGACATATGGCTACACCTTC. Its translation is CAIFRPGTYGYTF.

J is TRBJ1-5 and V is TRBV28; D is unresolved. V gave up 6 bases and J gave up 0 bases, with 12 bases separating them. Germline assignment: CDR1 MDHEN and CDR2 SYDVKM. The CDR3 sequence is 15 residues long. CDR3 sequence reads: CASSAAPLSNQPQHF. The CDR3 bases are TGTGCCAGCAGCGCGGCTCCCCTTAGCAATCAGCCCCAGCATTTT.

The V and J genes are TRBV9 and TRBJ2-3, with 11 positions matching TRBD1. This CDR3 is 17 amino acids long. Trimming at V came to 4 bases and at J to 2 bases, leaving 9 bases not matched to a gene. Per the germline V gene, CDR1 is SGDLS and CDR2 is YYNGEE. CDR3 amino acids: CASSQPYGQGATDTQYF. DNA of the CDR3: TGTGCCAGCAGCCAACCGTACGGACAGGGGGCCACAGATACGCAGTATTTT.

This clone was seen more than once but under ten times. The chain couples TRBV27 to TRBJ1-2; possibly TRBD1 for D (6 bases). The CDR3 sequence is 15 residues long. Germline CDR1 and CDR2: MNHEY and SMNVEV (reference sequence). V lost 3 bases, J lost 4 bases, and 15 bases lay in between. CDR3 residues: CASSLGGGLVYGYTF. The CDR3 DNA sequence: TGTGCCAGCAGTTTGGGCGGGGGGCTTGTCTATGGCTACACCTTC.

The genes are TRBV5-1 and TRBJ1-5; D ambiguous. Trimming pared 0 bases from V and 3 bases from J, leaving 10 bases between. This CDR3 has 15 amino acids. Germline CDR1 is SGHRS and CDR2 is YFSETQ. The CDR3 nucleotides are TGCGCCAGCAGCTTGGAAGGACTGTCCAATCAGCCCCAGCATTTT. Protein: CASSLEGLSNQPQHF.

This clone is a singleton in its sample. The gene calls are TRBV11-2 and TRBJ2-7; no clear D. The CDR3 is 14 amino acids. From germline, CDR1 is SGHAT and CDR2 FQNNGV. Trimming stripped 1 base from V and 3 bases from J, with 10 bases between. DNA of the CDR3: TGTGCCAGCAGCTTAGGACATTTGGGCTACGAGCAGTACTTC. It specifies CASSLGHLGYEQYF. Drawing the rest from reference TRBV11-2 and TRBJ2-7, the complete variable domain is EAGVAQSPRYKIIEKRQSVAFWCNPISGHATLYWYQQILGQGPKLLIQFQNNGVVDDSQLPKDRFSAERLKGVDSTLKIQPAKLEDSAVYLCASSLGHLGYEQYFGPGTRLTVT.

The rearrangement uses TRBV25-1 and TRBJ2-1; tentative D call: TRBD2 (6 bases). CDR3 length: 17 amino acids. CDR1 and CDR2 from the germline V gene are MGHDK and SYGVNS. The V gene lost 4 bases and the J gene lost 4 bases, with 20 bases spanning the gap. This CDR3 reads CASSGGTDGTLYNEQFF. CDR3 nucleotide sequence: TGTGCCAGCAGTGGCGGGACCGACGGTACCCTTTACAATGAGCAGTTCTTC.

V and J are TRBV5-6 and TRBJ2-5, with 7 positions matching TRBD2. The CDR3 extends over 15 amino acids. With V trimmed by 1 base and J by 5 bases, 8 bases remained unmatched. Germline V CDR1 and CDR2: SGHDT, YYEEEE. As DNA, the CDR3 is TGTGCCAGCAGCTTGTTCCGGGCCGGGGGGGAGACCCAGTACTTC. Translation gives CASSLFRAGGETQYF.

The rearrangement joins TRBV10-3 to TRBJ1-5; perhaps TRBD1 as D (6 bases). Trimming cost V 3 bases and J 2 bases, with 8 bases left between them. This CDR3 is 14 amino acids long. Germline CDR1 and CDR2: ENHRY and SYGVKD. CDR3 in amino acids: CAISERQGNQPQHF. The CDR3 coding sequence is TGTGCCATCAGTGAACGACAGGGCAATCAGCCCCAGCATTTT.

The CDR3 DNA reads as TGTGCCAGCAGCAAAGATGTCGGGACAGGCCTGTCCAATCAGCCCCAGCATTTT. Its translation is CASSKDVGTGLSNQPQHF. The rearrangement uses TRBV21-1 and TRBJ1-5; the table's D call, TRBD1, has no DNA check behind it. TRBV21-1 is a listed pseudogene. The CDR3 consists of 18 residues.

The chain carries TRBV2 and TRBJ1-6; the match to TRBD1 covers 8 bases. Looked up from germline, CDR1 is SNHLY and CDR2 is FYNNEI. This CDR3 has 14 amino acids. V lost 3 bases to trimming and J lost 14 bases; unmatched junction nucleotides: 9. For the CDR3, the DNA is TGTGCCAGCAGTGAGCTGGACAGGGTTTCGTCCCTCCACTTT. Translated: CASSELDRVSSLHF.

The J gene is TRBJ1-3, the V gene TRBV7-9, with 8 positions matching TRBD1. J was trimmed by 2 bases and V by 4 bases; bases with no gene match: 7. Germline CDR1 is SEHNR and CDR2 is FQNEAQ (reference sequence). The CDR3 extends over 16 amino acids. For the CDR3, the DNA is TGTGCCAGCAGCTCGGGACAGGTGATTACTGGAAACACCATATATTTT. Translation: CASSSGQVITGNTIYF. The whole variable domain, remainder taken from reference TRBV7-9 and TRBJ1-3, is DTGVSQNPRHKITKRGQNVTFRCDPISEHNRLYWYRQTLGQGPEFLTYFQNEAQLEKSRLLSDRFSAERPKGSFSTLEIQRTEQGDSAMYLCASSSGQVITGNTIYFGEGSWLTVV.

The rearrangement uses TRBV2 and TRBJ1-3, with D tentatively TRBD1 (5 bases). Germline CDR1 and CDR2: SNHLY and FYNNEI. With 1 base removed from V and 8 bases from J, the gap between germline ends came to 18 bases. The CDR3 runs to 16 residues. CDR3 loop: CASSEDRDAGRHTIYF. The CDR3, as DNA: TGTGCCAGCAGTGAAGACCGGGACGCGGGGCGCCACACCATATATTTT.

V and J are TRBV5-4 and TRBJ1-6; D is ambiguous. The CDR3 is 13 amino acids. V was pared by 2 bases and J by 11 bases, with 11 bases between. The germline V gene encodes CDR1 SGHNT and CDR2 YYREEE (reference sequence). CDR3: CASSFGSSPPLHF. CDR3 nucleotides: TGTGCCAGCAGCTTCGGCTCCTCCCCACCCCTCCACTTT.

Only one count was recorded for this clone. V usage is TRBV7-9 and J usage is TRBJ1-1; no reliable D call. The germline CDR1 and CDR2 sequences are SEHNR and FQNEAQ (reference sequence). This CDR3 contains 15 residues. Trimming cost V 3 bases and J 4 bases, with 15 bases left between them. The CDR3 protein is CASSFGGRQRTEAFF. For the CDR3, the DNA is TGTGCCAGCAGCTTCGGCGGACGGCAGCGCACTGAAGCTTTCTTT.